The clone carrying this T cell receptor (beta chain) appeared a few times. The antigen is undetermined. The sample is drawn from a study of response to subunit inactivated influenza vaccine. Study-wide results and limits: That few new T cells are recruited by each seasonal influenza vaccination was the authors' suggestion.

Between the trimmed V and J ends, which lost 4 bases and 0 bases, there was a span of 14 bases. Germline lookup yields CDR1 SQVTM and CDR2 ANQGSEA. The CDR3 sequence is 15 residues long. TCRdb used MiXCR to reprocess the RT-PCR reads, holding one entry per CDR3 protein. The sample includes about 650,000 distinct CDR3 sequences, 14% of them seen just once. The specimen was PBMCs from blood, collected around 14 days before vaccination. V and J are TRBV29-1 and TRBJ2-3, with D possibly being TRBD1 (6 bases). This clonotype originated in a man aged 45 to 65 who received an inactivated influenza vaccine. The CDR3 spells CSVATGWYSTDTQYF. The DNA of the CDR3 is TGCAGCGTTGCTACAGGGTGGTATAGCACAGATACGCAGTATTTT.